Below, 21 T cell receptor beta chains from the same sample are listed, as sequenced in a study of cytomegalovirus exposure and HLA in healthy donors. Only in-frame clones appear in the TCRdb table, and some are missing; sequencing was by immunoSEQ multiplex PCR. This table holds 200,000 to 250,000 clones, over 80% found once. Sequencing was performed on PBMCs. The receptor source for this set is a woman aged 25 to 39 in good health and CMV-seropositive.

This clone was counted a single time. The sample holds other DNA sequences that translate to the same CDR3. This rearrangement joins TRBV5-1 to TRBJ1-1; no firm D call. Germline-derived CDR1 and CDR2 are SGHRS and YFSETQ. V was cut by 0 bases and J by 0 bases, with 6 bases left in between. The CDR3 loop spans 14 amino acids. The CDR3 DNA sequence: TGCGCCAGCAGCTTGGAGGGAATGAACACTGAAGCTTTCTTT. This sequence encodes CASSLEGMNTEAFF.

The chain combines TRBV13 with TRBJ2-5; D is ambiguous. V dropped 3 bases and J dropped 5 bases, with 10 bases sitting between them. The CDR3 consists of 13 residues. Germline V gene data show CDR1 as PRHDT and CDR2 as FYEKMQ (reference sequence). The DNA for the CDR3 is TGTGCCAGCAGCTTGCGTAACGGGGAGACCCAGTACTTC. Its protein product is CASSLRNGETQYF.

The gene calls are TRBV7-2 and TRBJ2-3; no reliable D call. Germline V gives CDR1 SGHTA, CDR2 FQGNSA. With 0 bases removed from V and 6 bases from J, the gap between germline ends came to 7 bases. This CDR3 is 13 amino acids long. In DNA, the CDR3 is TGTGCCAGCAGCTTAGCGGAAGGGGATACGCAGTATTTT. This codes for CASSLAEGDTQYF.

This sequence joins TRBV9 and TRBJ2-1, with D possibly matching TRBD2 (6 bases). V shed 0 bases and J shed 4 bases, with 11 bases lying between them. Germline CDR1 reads SGDLS; CDR2 reads YYNGEE. This CDR3 contains 15 residues. The CDR3 coding sequence is TGTGCCAGCAGCGTAGGCCTAGCGAGTTACAATGAGCAGTTCTTC. Amino acids: CASSVGLASYNEQFF. Full variable domain (rest looked up from reference TRBV9 and TRBJ2-1): DSGVTQTPKHLITATGQRVTLRCSPRSGDLSVYWYQQSLDQGLQFLIQYYNGEERAKGNILERFSAQQFPDLHSELNLSSLELGDSALYFCASSVGLASYNEQFFGPGTRLTVL.

This clone turned up a few times. The chain links TRBV27 to TRBJ2-5, with TRBD2 identical over 12 bases. The CDR3 contains 18 residues. V was pared by 3 bases and J by 1 base, with 9 bases of the junction left unmatched. Germline CDR1 reads MNHEY; CDR2 reads SMNVEV (reference sequence). The CDR3 region is CASSFRLAGGPGQETQYF. Here the CDR3 DNA reads TGTGCCAGCAGTTTTCGGCTAGCGGGAGGGCCCGGCCAAGAGACCCAGTACTTC.

This chain uses TRBV10-3 with TRBJ2-7, with TRBD1 as a possible D gene (6 bases). This CDR3 has 13 residues. The V end lost 6 bases, the J end lost 5 bases, and 14 bases lay between the germline ends. Germline lookup yields CDR1 ENHRY and CDR2 SYGVKD. CDR3 sequence reads: CAIRPGEDNEQYF. CDR3 nucleotides: TGTGCCATCAGGCCAGGGGAAGACAACGAGCAGTACTTC.

A note on this clone: The identical CDR3 is also encoded by other nucleotide sequences in the sample. The chain is built from TRBV11-2 and TRBJ1-2; TRBD1 aligns across 8 bases. CDR1 SGHAT and CDR2 FQNNGV come from the germline V gene. This CDR3 is 15 amino acids long. The V segment lost 0 bases and the J segment 4 bases; nucleotides outside the gene matches: 4. CDR3 residues: CASSLDTGTGYGYTF. The CDR3 DNA reads TGTGCCAGCAGCTTAGACACAGGGACAGGCTATGGCTACACCTTC.

The table lists this clone with a few counts. This chain uses TRBV18 with TRBJ2-2; 7 bases map to TRBD1. Unmatched junction bases numbered 4, after V lost 3 bases and J lost 0 bases. The CDR3 runs 16 residues. The germline CDR1 and CDR2 sequences are KGHSH and LQKENI. CDR3 bases: TGTGCCAGCTCACCGACCGGGACAGCGAACACCGGGGAGCTGTTTTTT. Translated, it gives CASSPTGTANTGELFF.

The gene calls are TRBV5-4 and TRBJ2-1; 7 bases match TRBD2. The germline V gene encodes CDR1 SGHNT and CDR2 YYREEE (reference sequence). V lost 6 bases to trimming and J lost 4 bases; unmatched junction nucleotides: 13. The CDR3 sequence is 16 residues long. The CDR3 DNA reads as TGTGCCAGCAATTCCCGAGAGGTGGGAGGGTACAATGAGCAGTTCTTC. Amino acids: CASNSREVGGYNEQFF.

V is TRBV30 and J is TRBJ1-1; 11 bases match TRBD1. Germline V gene lookup returns CDR1 GTSNPN and CDR2 SVGIG (reference sequence). CDR3 length equals 14 residues. V trimming: 3 bases; J trimming: 5 bases; junction bases outside the gene matches: 5. Here the CDR3 reads CAWSSGTGGTEAFF. The CDR3 DNA reads TGTGCCTGGAGCTCCGGGACAGGGGGAACTGAAGCTTTCTTT.

The J gene is TRBJ1-2, the V gene TRBV6-5; TRBD1 matches 7 bases. This CDR3 is built from 12 residues. CDR1 MNHEY and CDR2 SVGAGI come from the germline V gene. The junction had 2 bases not matched to a gene; V was cut back by 2 bases and J by 8 bases. CDR3 sequence (DNA): TGTGCCAGCAGTTACGGGACAGCCGGCTACACCTTC. Its translation is CASSYGTAGYTF.

V usage is TRBV4-1 and J usage is TRBJ1-1; D possibly corresponds to TRBD1 (5 bases). CDR1 and CDR2 (germline): MGHRA, YSYEKL. Trimming cost V 4 bases and J 3 bases, with 21 bases left between them. The CDR3 has 17 amino acids. CDR3 loop: CASSPAEGSGYYTEAFF. As DNA, the CDR3 is TGCGCCAGCAGCCCAGCCGAGGGGTCGGGCTACTACACTGAAGCTTTCTTT.

The chain recombines TRBV9 with TRBJ2-7, with unresolved D. Trimming removed 0 bases at V and 5 bases at J, with 12 bases between. CDR1 SGDLS and CDR2 YYNGEE come from the germline V gene. The length of the CDR3 is 14 residues. The CDR3, as DNA: TGTGCCAGCAGCGTAGACGGCGGCTCGGACGAGCAGTACTTC. Amino acid sequence: CASSVDGGSDEQYF.

The CDR3 DNA reads as TGTGCCACCCCGGGCGGACGTGGAAACACCATATATTTT. Translation: CATPGGRGNTIYF. The V call is TRBV2, the J call TRBJ1-3, with D uncertain. V was trimmed by 10 bases and J by 3 bases, leaving 13 bases between them. The CDR3 contains 13 residues. Per the germline V gene, CDR1 is SNHLY and CDR2 is FYNNEI.

This rearrangement joins TRBV29-1 to TRBJ2-1; no firm D call. This CDR3 is built from 14 residues. The V gene lost 0 bases and the J gene lost 8 bases, with 14 bases spanning the gap. Germline loops: CDR1 SQVTM, CDR2 ANQGSEA. DNA for the CDR3: TGCAGCGTTGAAGATTCCGGCCCGAGCGATGAGCAGTTCTTC. This translates into CSVEDSGPSDEQFF.

The V and J genes are TRBV5-6 and TRBJ2-3, with TRBD2 matching over 7 bases. The CDR3 extends over 15 amino acids. Per the germline V gene, CDR1 is SGHDT and CDR2 is YYEEEE. V was pared by 1 base and J by 2 bases, with 4 bases of the junction left unmatched. The CDR3: CASSLRRGYTDTQYF. The CDR3 DNA reads as TGTGCCAGCAGCTTGAGGCGGGGGTACACAGATACGCAGTATTTT.

The chain recombines TRBV19 with TRBJ2-7; weak D call: TRBD2 (6 bases). The CDR3 sequence is 14 residues long. Trimming pared 3 bases from V and 6 bases from J, leaving 15 bases between. The germline gives CDR1 LNHDA, CDR2 SQIVND (reference sequence). The CDR3 is CASSIGGLLLEQYF. CDR3 sequence (DNA): TGTGCCAGTAGTATTGGAGGACTACTTCTCGAGCAGTACTTC.

The chain joins TRBV4-3 to TRBJ2-2; possible D gene TRBD2, 6 bases. CDR1 and CDR2 (germline): LGHNA, YSLEER. Trimming took off 2 bases at V and 6 bases at J, with 19 bases between the two ends. The CDR3 has 17 residues. The CDR3: CASSQYPSGSGAGELFF. DNA of the CDR3: TGCGCCAGCAGCCAATATCCGTCCGGGAGCGGAGCCGGGGAGCTGTTTTTT.

The rearrangement joins TRBV7-2 to TRBJ1-5; a possible D gene is TRBD1 (6 bases). The germline V gene encodes CDR1 SGHTA and CDR2 FQGNSA. V was trimmed by 1 base and J by 6 bases, leaving 13 bases between them. This CDR3 contains 15 residues. CDR3 sequence: CASSLDAGAAQPQHF. CDR3 DNA sequence: TGTGCCAGCAGCTTAGATGCGGGGGCAGCTCAGCCCCAGCATTTT.

V is TRBV4-1 and J is TRBJ2-7, with 7 bases fitting TRBD1. CDR1 and CDR2 from the germline V gene are MGHRA and YSYEKL. The ends lost 0 bases at V and 2 bases at J; junction bases unmatched: 1. CDR3 length: 14 residues. The chain's CDR3 is CASSQEGQPYEQYF. The CDR3 bases are TGCGCCAGCAGCCAAGAGGGACAGCCCTACGAGCAGTACTTC.

The chain carries TRBV30 and TRBJ1-5; D is perhaps TRBD1 (5 bases). Trimming removed 1 base at V and 8 bases at J, with 15 bases between. The germline CDR1 and CDR2 sequences are GTSNPN and SVGIG (reference sequence). The CDR3 spans 14 residues. CDR3 in amino acids: CAWSATGTQEPQHF. CDR3 sequence (DNA): TGTGCCTGGAGTGCTACAGGTACCCAAGAGCCCCAGCATTTT.